This TCR beta chain is from a study of shared clonotypes between healthy human individuals. Broader study findings: It was observed that around 5% of naive CD4 clonotypes were shared across several donors.

With respect to this clone: Its cognate antigen is unknown.

Germline CDR1 and CDR2: WNHNN and SYGVQD (reference sequence). V was clipped by 5 bases and J by 10 bases; unmatched bases: 6. The CDR3 is 12 amino acids. The repertoire was sequenced with immunoSEQ multiplex PCR; TCRdb's copy has only in-frame clones and lacks some. The profile covers under 1,100,000 clones, with around 74% appearing a single time and around 1.5% taken by the ten largest. Researchers partitioned CD4+ cells into CD45RA+ naive and CD45RA-negative memory subsets. The sequence was collected from a young man in good health. The chain employs TRBV10-1 and TRBJ2-5; 8 nucleotides align to TRBD1. The sample taken for sequencing was memory CD4+ T cells sorted from blood. The subset is: CD45RA-negative fraction. The CDR3: CASSTGQAIQYF. In DNA, the CDR3 is TGCGCCAGCAGTACGGGACAGGCGATCCAGTACTTC.